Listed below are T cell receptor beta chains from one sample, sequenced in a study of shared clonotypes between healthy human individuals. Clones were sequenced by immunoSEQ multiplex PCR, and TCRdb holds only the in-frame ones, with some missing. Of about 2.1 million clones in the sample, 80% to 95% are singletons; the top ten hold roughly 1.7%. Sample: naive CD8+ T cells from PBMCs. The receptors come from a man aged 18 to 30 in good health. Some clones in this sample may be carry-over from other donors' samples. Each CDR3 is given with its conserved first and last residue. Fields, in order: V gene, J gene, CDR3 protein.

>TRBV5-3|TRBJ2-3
CARSFDRGRFTDTQYF
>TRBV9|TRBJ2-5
CASSVWGARETQYF
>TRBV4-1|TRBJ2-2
CASSLRLAGGPGNTGELFF
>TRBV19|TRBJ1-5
CASSIDLEGQPQHF
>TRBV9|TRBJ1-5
CASSVDGGLSQPQHF
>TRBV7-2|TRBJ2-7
CASSLSRNYEQYF
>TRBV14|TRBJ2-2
CASSPPAAGPTGELFF
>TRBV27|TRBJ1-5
CASSLTVGSNQPQHF
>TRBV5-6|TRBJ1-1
CASSGGRTEAFF
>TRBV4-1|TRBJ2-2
CASSQLDSYSGELFF
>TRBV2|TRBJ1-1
CASSEVGPPGTEAFF
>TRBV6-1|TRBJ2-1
CASSGGLAGVYNEQFF
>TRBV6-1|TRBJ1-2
CASSEGWGYTF
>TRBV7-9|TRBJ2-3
CASSLKYSGLDTQYF
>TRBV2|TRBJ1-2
CASSTGKGRDGYTF
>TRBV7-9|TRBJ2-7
CASSLARGLESVEQYF
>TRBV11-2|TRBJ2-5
CASSPFFLGRQETQYF
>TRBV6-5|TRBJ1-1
CASSYSGRRTEAFF
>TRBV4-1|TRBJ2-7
CASSQDRGDEQYF
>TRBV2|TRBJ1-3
CASRLRVTGSGNTIYF
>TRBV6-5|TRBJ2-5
CASSYGWEGSETQYF
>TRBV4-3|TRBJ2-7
CASSQVRGYEQYF
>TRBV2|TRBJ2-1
CASIVTSGSSYNEQFF
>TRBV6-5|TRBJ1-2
CASSYVPGYYGYTF
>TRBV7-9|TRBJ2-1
CASSSAPAYNEQFF
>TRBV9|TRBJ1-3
CASSVGFAGGNTIYF
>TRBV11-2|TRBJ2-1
CASSSGLAGGYNEQFF
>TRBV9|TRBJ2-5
CASSVGTIRRETQYF
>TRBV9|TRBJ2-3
CASSGTDRTDTQYF
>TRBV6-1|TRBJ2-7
CASHSRGSYEQYF
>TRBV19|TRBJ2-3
CASSLRQGSTDTQYF
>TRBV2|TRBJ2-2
CATSQREYTGELFF
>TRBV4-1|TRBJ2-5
CASSQEGRISQETQYF
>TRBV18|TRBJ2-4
CASSPLTGLWQYF
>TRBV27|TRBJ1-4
CASSLSGTGSREKLFF
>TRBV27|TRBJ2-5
CASSLRGARGSETQYF
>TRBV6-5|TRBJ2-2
CASSYDRGFGTGELFF
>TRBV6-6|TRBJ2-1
CASSYSSPAPYNEQFF
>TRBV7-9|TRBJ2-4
CASSDSGSYENIQYF
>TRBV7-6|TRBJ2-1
CASSSRAAANEQFF
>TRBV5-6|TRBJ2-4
CASSDGLAVNIQYF
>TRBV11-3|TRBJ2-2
CASSGRTSGSAGELFF
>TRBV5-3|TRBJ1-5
CARSLEGSGNQPQHF
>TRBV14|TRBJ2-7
CASSRLLVREQYF
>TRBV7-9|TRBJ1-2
CASSEDRVGGYTF